This TCR beta chain was identified in a study of blood T cell repertoires in COVID-19. The repertoire was sequenced with immunoSEQ multiplex PCR; TCRdb's copy has only in-frame clones and lacks some. Of 35,000 to 50,000 clones in the sample, roughly 88% were seen once. The sequence was collected from a man aged 60 to 69 with active COVID-19. What was sequenced was peripheral blood.

The CDR3 bases are TGTGCCAGCAGCTTAAGTGGGGGCGCAAACTCTGGGGCCAACGTCCTGACTTTC. The encoded protein is CASSLSGGANSGANVLTF. The J gene is TRBJ2-6, the V gene TRBV9, with D possibly being TRBD1 (6 bases). Trimming cost V 4 bases and J 0 bases, with 17 bases left between them. The CDR3 is 18 residues long. Germline V gene sequence: CDR1 SGDLS, CDR2 YYNGEE.